This paragraph reports one T cell receptor (beta chain). There are a few counts of this clonotype. The antigen this receptor binds is unknown. Base-call qualities are not available, and no considerably larger clone is one nucleotide away. Amplification of TCR beta CDR3 regions was carried out from RNA transcripts. The first round of RT-PCR for the TCR CDR3 was performed with the HTBI primer set and the Qiagen OneStep RT-PCR kit. A second multiplex PCR round built the libraries, followed by size selection and purification. Libraries were sequenced paired-end with 100 bp reads on an Illumina HiSeq2000. The authors processed their data as follows. SOAPnuke was used to process the raw data, with reads discarded if the reads contained adapters or uncalled bases, had a mean Phred below 15, or lacked an exact constant-primer or identifier match. COPE v1.2.5 was used to merge high-quality paired reads, and clonotypes were defined as unique nucleotide sequences. MiTCR v1.1 was used to align the clonotypes against IMGT TRBV, TRBD and TRBJ reference segments. Analysis was restricted to V-J combinations with a frequency above 0.0001, which covered 99.2% of repertoires. The TCS score was defined as the ratio of F50 (clonal expansion) to E x V (chaos), calculated using BLOSUM62-based TCRdist between CDR3 peptides within each V-J. Welch's t-statistics and random forest reduced around 550 V-J features to roughly 13, which were used in a naive Bayes classifier (R e1071). Using fastp trimming at Q25 and MiXCR clonotype assembly, TCRdb reanalyzed the public sequencing data and kept in-frame beta chains. Duplicate CDR3 protein sequences are folded into a single record with the most common DNA and genes. TCRdb, rather than the study authors, made the V and J calls. For this sample there are roughly 350,000 distinct CDR3 sequences; around 14% appear just once. The ten most abundant clones make up 20% to 25% of the sample.

The sample belongs to a study of T cells in Graves' hyperthyroidism and ophthalmopathy (dated by TCRdb to the late 2010s). Broadly, across the study: Peripheral blood samples were taken at initial diagnosis, before any treatment was given. To identify distinguishing TCR V-J signatures, a discovery cohort of 100 or so patients was used, comprising 43 with Graves' ophthalmopathy and around 60 with stable Graves' hyperthyroidism. An independent validation cohort of fewer than 20 hyperthyroidism patients and about 16 patients who later progressed to ophthalmopathy tested prospective prediction of ophthalmopathy. The roughly 91 discovery patients were randomly split 7:3 into training and test sets. Thyroid tissue and blood T-cell repertoires from more than five Graves' hyperthyroidism patients were also compared in the study. After sampling, hyperthyroidism patients received methimazole starting at 30 mg daily, and ophthalmopathy patients received high-dose intravenous methylprednisolone. According to the paper, TCR Vbeta CDR3 sequencing was carried out on about 140 peripheral blood samples, which came from fewer than 50 ophthalmopathy, some 73 hyperthyroidism and roughly 17 progressor patients.

Including the terminal cysteine and phenylalanine, the CDR3 comprises 16 residues. Here the CDR3 DNA is all that survives: 48 bases in frame from base 1. As encoded in the germline V gene, CDR1 is MNHNS while CDR2 is SASEGT. V and J are trimmed by 2 bases and 5 bases, and the gene matches miss 8 bases of the junction. Findings and caveats that apply to the study as a whole: Most expanded thyroid clonotypes (frequency above 0.001) were also detected in blood, a finding suggesting that blood repertoires may reflect thyroid immune responses. No statistical method was used to set the sample size in advance, and investigators knew the group allocation. In validation, the model predicted progression to ophthalmopathy a median of around six months before onset, with about 67% sensitivity and almost 75% specificity. A model built on a 13 V-J signature distinguished ophthalmopathy from stable hyperthyroidism, reaching over 85% sensitivity and 81.08% specificity in cross-validation and 80%/75% in testing.

Stable Graves' hyperthyroidism was defined as the absence of progression to ophthalmopathy over 18 months of follow-up. The hyperthyroidism patients were between 18 and 65 years old and newly diagnosed, with a disease duration of less than 2 months. The study excluded patients with uncontrolled infections, other autoimmune diseases, pregnancy or lactation. Diagnoses were based on clinical symptoms, serum thyroxine and TRAb, thyroid ultrasound and orbital computed tomography. PBMCs were isolated from roughly 10 ml of fresh peripheral blood by Ficoll-Paque density gradient centrifugation. Total RNA was extracted with Trizol reagent, and quality was checked on an Agilent 2100 Bioanalyzer.

The sample taken for sequencing was blood. The source of this sequence is a woman aged 25 to 45 with Graves' hyperthyroidism. Recombination joined TRBV6-1 with TRBJ1-3; a stretch of 8 junction bases matches TRBD1. The CDR3 amino acid sequence is: CASSEWRRQGRNTIYF. The DNA reads TGTGCCAGCAGTGAATGGAGGAGACAGGGGCGAAACACCATATATTTT.